These 18 T cell receptor beta chains share one sample of origin, sequenced in a study of cytomegalovirus exposure and HLA in healthy donors. 60 Vbeta and 13 Jbeta primers were used in PCR. Measured with immunoSEQ multiplex PCR; TCRdb has only the in-frame clones, and not every one. The sample lists 170,000 or so clones, around 80% occurring once. The sequenced sample was PBMCs. The source of these receptors is a woman aged 45-65 years in good health and CMV-seropositive.

V is TRBV7-2 and J is TRBJ2-2, with D possibly being TRBD1 (7 bases). Germline CDR1 is SGHTA and CDR2 is FQGNSA. CDR3 length: 15 residues. The V end was cut by 7 bases, the J end by 4 bases, with 16 bases between. CDR3 protein: CASTRGARGTGELFF. The DNA for the CDR3 is TGTGCCAGCACCAGGGGGGCCAGGGGCACCGGGGAGCTGTTTTTT.

This rearrangement joins TRBV19 to TRBJ1-2; tentative D call: TRBD1 (5 bases). V shed 3 bases and J shed 8 bases, with 31 bases lying between them. Germline values: CDR1 LNHDA, CDR2 SQIVND (reference sequence). The CDR3 extends over 19 amino acids. CDR3 in DNA: TGTGCCAGTAGTATCCCGGGGAGGTTTCGGGCAGGGTCTTATGGGGGCTACACCTTC. It is translated as CASSIPGRFRAGSYGGYTF. Full variable domain (remainder filled in from reference TRBV19 and TRBJ1-2): DGGITQSPKYLFRKEGQNVTLSCEQNLNHDAMYWYRQDPGQGLRLIYYSQIVNDFQKGDIAEGYSVSREKKESFPLTVTSAQKNPTAFYLCASSIPGRFRAGSYGGYTFGSGTRLTVV.

The chain uses TRBV28 and TRBJ2-1; 11 nucleotides agree with TRBD2. V shed 4 bases and J 1 base; nucleotides not matched to a gene: 9. The CDR3 loop spans 18 amino acids. Germline CDR1 and CDR2: MDHEN and SYDVKM. CDR3 bases: TGTGCCAGCAGTTCCCGCCCGGGACTAGCGGATTCCTACAATGAGCAGTTCTTC. This translates into CASSSRPGLADSYNEQFF. Variable domain in full (rest from reference TRBV28 and TRBJ2-1): DVKVTQSSRYLVKRTGEKVFLECVQDMDHENMFWYRQDPGLGLRLIYFSYDVKMKEKGDIPEGYSVSREKKERFSLILESASTNQTSMYLCASSSRPGLADSYNEQFFGPGTRLTVL.

V is TRBV5-1 and J is TRBJ1-1, with D unresolved. CDR3 length: 14 amino acids. Trimming removed 4 bases from V and 1 base from J, with 11 bases in between. Germline CDR1 SGHRS, CDR2 YFSETQ. This chain's CDR3 is CASSPGGRNTEAFF. The CDR3 nucleotides are TGCGCCAGCAGCCCGGGCGGGCGGAACACTGAAGCTTTCTTT.

This chain uses TRBV11-3 with TRBJ2-1; 7 nucleotides agree with TRBD1. Trimming took 3 bases from V and 8 from J; bases not matched to a gene: 10. Germline assignment: CDR1 SGHNT and CDR2 YENEEA. The CDR3 is made up of 15 amino acids. This CDR3 is CASSFDRALGDEQFF. In DNA, the CDR3 is TGTGCCAGCAGCTTCGACAGGGCCCTGGGGGATGAGCAGTTCTTC.

This chain connects TRBV11-2 to TRBJ1-2; 7 bases are shared with TRBD1. Germline CDR1 SGHAT, CDR2 FQNNGV. V lost 5 bases to trimming and J lost 3 bases; unmatched junction nucleotides: 9. This CDR3 has 15 amino acids. The CDR3 bases are TGTGCCAGCAGCGTACAGGGGCCCCATTACTATGGCTACACCTTC. This encodes CASSVQGPHYYGYTF.

This rearrangement joins TRBV5-6 to TRBJ1-4, with a possible D match to TRBD1 (6 bases). The CDR3 is 15 residues long. V lost 2 bases to trimming and J lost 6 bases, with 14 bases between them. CDR1 and CDR2 from the germline V gene are SGHDT and YYEEEE. The CDR3 nucleotides read TGTGCCAGCAGCTTTCTTACGGCAGGGGATGAAAAACTGTTTTTT. Amino acid sequence: CASSFLTAGDEKLFF.

The V call is TRBV7-8, the J call TRBJ2-4; 7 positions match TRBD1. CDR1 and CDR2 (germline): SGHVS, FQNEAQ. The junction had 13 bases not matched to a gene; V was cut back by 5 bases and J by 3 bases. The CDR3 covers 17 residues. The CDR3 here is CASSPRQGVGGKNIQYF. The CDR3 DNA follows: TGTGCCAGCAGCCCCAGACAGGGTGTTGGGGGCAAAAACATTCAGTACTTC.

This clone was seen a single time. The chain has TRBV19 and TRBJ1-5, with D hard to call. The V gene lost 3 bases and the J gene lost 0 bases, with 6 bases spanning the gap. Germline loops: CDR1 LNHDA, CDR2 SQIVND (reference sequence). This CDR3 comprises 14 residues. As DNA, the CDR3 is TGTGCCAGTAGTATGAGTGCTAGCAATCAGCCCCAGCATTTT. Encoded protein: CASSMSASNQPQHF.

This chain uses TRBV5-5 with TRBJ2-5; maybe TRBD2 (7 bases). Trimming removed 6 bases from V and 5 bases from J, with 17 bases in between. The CDR3 consists of 14 residues. Germline loops: CDR1 SGHKS, CDR2 YYEKEE (reference sequence). The chain's CDR3 is CASTRGGGDETQYF. The CDR3, as DNA: TGTGCCAGCACCCGAGGGGGGGGAGACGAGACCCAGTACTTC.

This clone appeared a single time. V and J are TRBV11-1 and TRBJ1-2, with D possibly TRBD1 on 6 matching bases. The CDR3 spans 13 residues. V shed 5 bases and J shed 5 bases, with 12 bases lying between them. Germline-derived CDR1 and CDR2 are SGHAT and FQDESV (reference sequence). The CDR3 region is CASSRTALYGYTF. Here the CDR3 DNA reads TGTGCCAGCAGCCGGACAGCCCTATATGGCTACACCTTC.

This chain uses TRBV5-1 with TRBJ2-3; TRBD1 is a possible D gene (6 bases). Germline V CDR1 and CDR2: SGHRS, YFSETQ. This CDR3 comprises 14 residues. V lost 3 bases and J lost 0, with 8 bases in between. The CDR3 spells CASSSQGSTDTQYF. In DNA, the CDR3 is TGCGCCAGCAGCTCACAGGGTAGCACAGATACGCAGTATTTT.

The J gene is TRBJ1-2, the V gene TRBV6-6, with D perhaps TRBD1 (5 bases). Per germline, CDR1 MNHNY and CDR2 SVGAGI (reference sequence). V lost 4 bases and J 4 bases, leaving 13 bases between the germline ends. CDR3 length equals 14 residues. The CDR3 here is CASSSREGVYGYTF. DNA of the CDR3: TGTGCCAGCAGTTCCAGGGAAGGGGTCTATGGCTACACCTTC.

J is TRBJ1-2 and V is TRBV7-2, with TRBD1 identical over 11 bases. This CDR3 spans 15 amino acids. Trimming at V came to 4 bases and at J to 3 bases, leaving 4 bases not matched to a gene. Germline CDR1 and CDR2: SGHTA and FQGNSA. Here the CDR3 reads CASSSWTGGYYGYTF. CDR3 coding DNA: TGTGCCAGCAGCTCATGGACAGGGGGCTACTATGGCTACACCTTC.

V gene TRBV4-1 combines with J gene TRBJ2-7; 12 nucleotides align to TRBD2. This CDR3 is 15 amino acids long. Germline V gene sequence: CDR1 MGHRA, CDR2 YSYEKL. V lost 4 bases and J lost 5; bases outside the gene matches: 6. The CDR3 here is CASSRTSGKFDEQYF. The CDR3 DNA reads as TGCGCCAGCAGCCGGACTAGCGGGAAGTTCGACGAGCAGTACTTC.

The chain recombines TRBV11-2 with TRBJ2-6; D is unresolved. Germline CDR1 SGHAT, CDR2 FQNNGV. With 3 bases removed from V and 0 bases from J, the gap between germline ends came to 6 bases. The CDR3 is made up of 15 amino acids. The CDR3 DNA is TGTGCCAGCAGCTTGCGGAGCTCTGGGGCCAACGTCCTGACTTTC. Translating it yields CASSLRSSGANVLTF.

V is TRBV9 and J is TRBJ2-3; 14 positions match TRBD2. The trim removed 4 bases at V and 0 bases at J, leaving 7 bases unmatched. CDR1 and CDR2 from the germline V gene are SGDLS and YYNGEE. The CDR3 spans 18 residues. For the CDR3, the DNA is TGTGCCAGCAGCTTTGGACTAGCGGGGGGATCTAGCACAGATACGCAGTATTTT. Translation gives CASSFGLAGGSSTDTQYF.

The chain recombines TRBV6-5 with TRBJ1-1, with 8 bases that match TRBD1. The CDR3 consists of 16 residues. V trimming: 0 bases; J trimming: 0 bases; junction bases outside the gene matches: 3. Germline values: CDR1 MNHEY, CDR2 SVGAGI. Written as DNA, the CDR3 is TGTGCCAGCAGTTACTCGACAGGGGAGATGAACACTGAAGCTTTCTTT. It specifies CASSYSTGEMNTEAFF.